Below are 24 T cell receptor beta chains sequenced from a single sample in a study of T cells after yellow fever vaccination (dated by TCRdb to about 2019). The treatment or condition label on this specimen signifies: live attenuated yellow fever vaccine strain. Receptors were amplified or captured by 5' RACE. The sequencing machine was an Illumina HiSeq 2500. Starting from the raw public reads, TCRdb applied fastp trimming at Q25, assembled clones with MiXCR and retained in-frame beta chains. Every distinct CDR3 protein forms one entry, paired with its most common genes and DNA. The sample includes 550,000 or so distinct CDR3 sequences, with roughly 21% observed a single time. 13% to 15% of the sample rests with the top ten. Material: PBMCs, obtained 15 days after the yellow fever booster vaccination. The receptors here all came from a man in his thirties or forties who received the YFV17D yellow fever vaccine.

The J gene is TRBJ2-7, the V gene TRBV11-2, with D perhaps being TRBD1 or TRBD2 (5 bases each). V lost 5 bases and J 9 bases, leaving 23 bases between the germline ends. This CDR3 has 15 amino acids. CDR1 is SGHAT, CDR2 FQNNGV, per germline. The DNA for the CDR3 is TGTGCCAGCAGCCTCCATGCACAGGTTCGTGAGGGGCAGTACTTC. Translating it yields CASSLHAQVREGQYF.

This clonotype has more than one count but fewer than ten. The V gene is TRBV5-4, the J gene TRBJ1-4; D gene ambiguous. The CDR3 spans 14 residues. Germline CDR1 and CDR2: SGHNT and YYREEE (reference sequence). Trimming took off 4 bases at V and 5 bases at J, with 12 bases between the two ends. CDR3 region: CASSPMGRNEKLFF. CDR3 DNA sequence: TGTGCCAGCAGCCCCATGGGCAGGAATGAAAAACTGTTTTTT.

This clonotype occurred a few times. CDR3 sequence: CSVEGGTAQETQYF. The CDR3 region has the DNA TGCAGCGTTGAGGGGGGGACAGCTCAAGAGACCCAGTACTTC. This chain connects TRBV29-1 to TRBJ2-5; D may be TRBD1 or TRBD2 (7 bases each). The CDR3 contains 14 residues. Germline CDR1 is SQVTM and CDR2 is ANQGSEA. The V and J ends lost 3 bases and 2 bases respectively, with 13 bases between them.

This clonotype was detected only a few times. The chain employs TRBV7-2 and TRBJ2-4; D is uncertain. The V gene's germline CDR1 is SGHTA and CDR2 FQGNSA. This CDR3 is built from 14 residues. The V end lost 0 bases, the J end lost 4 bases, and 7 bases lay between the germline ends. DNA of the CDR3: TGTGCCAGCAGCTTAGCAGCCGGGAAAAACATTCAGTACTTC. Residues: CASSLAAGKNIQYF.

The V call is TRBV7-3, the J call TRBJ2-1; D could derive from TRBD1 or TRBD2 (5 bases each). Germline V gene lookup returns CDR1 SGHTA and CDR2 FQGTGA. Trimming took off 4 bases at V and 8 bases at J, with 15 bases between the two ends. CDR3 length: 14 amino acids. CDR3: CASSSGLAEDEQFF. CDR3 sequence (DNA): TGTGCCAGCAGCTCGGGGCTCGCCGAAGATGAGCAGTTCTTC.

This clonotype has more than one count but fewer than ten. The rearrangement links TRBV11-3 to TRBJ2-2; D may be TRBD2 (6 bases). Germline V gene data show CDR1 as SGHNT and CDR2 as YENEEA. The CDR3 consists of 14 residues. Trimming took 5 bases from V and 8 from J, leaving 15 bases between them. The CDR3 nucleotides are TGTGCCAGCAGCCCGGGACTCCAGTTTGGGGAGCTGTTTTTT. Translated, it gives CASSPGLQFGELFF.

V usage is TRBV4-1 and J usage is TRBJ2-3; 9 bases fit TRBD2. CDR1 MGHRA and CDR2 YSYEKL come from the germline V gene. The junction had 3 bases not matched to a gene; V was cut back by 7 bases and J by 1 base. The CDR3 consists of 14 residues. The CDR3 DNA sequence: TGCGCCAGCACCCCTAGCGGGGGCACAGATACGCAGTATTTT. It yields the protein CASTPSGGTDTQYF.

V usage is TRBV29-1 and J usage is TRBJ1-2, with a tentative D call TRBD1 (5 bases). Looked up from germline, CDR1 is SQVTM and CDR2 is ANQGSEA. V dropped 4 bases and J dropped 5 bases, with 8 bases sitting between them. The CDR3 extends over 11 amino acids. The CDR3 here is CSVAGQYGYTF. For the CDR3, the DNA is TGCAGCGTTGCGGGGCAGTATGGCTACACCTTC.

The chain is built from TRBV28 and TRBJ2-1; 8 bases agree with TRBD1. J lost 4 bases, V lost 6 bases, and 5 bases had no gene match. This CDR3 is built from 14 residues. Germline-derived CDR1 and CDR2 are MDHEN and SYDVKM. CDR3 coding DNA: TGTGCCAGCAGACGGACAGGGAGTTACAATGAGCAGTTCTTC. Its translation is CASRRTGSYNEQFF.

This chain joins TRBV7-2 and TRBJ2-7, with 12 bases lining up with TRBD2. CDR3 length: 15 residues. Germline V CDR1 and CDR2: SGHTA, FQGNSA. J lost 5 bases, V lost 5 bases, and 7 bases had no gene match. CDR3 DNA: TGTGCCAGCAGCCGACTAGCGGGAGCCTATAACGAGCAGTACTTC. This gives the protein CASSRLAGAYNEQYF.

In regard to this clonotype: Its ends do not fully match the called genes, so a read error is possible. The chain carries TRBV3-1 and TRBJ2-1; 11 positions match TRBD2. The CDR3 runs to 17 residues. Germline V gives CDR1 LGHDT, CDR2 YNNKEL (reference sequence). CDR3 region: CASCQEILAGGYNEQFF. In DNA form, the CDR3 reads TGTGCCAGCTGCCAAGAGATTCTAGCGGGAGGTTATAATGAGCAGTTCTTC.

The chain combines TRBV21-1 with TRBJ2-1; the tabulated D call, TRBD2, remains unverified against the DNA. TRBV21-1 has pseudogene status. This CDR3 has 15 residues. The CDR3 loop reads CASTKGLATYNEQFF. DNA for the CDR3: TGTGCCAGCACAAAAGGACTAGCTACGTACAATGAGCAGTTCTTC.

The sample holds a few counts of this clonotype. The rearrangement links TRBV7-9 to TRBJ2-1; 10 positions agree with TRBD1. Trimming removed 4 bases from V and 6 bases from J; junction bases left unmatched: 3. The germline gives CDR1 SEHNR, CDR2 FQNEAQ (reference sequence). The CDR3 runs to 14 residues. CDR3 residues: CASSSGQGGNEQFF. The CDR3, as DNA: TGTGCCAGCAGCTCCGGACAGGGGGGCAATGAGCAGTTCTTC.

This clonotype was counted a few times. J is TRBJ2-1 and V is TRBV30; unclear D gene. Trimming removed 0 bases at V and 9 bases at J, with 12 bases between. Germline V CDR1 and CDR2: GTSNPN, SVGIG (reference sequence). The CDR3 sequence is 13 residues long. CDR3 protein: CAWSVWSSVEQFF. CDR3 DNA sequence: TGTGCCTGGAGTGTTTGGTCGAGCGTTGAGCAGTTCTTC.

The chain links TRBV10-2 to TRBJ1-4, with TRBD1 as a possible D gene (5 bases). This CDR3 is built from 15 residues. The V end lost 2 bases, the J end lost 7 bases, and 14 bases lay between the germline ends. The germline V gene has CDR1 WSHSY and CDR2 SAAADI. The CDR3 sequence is CASSEATLGTEKLFF. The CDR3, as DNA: TGCGCCAGCAGTGAGGCCACCTTAGGGACTGAAAAACTGTTTTTT.

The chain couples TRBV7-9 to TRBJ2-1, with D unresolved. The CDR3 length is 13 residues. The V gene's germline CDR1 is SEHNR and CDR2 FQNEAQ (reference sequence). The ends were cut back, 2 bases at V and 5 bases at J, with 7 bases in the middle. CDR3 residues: CASSLSPNNEQFF. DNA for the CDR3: TGTGCCAGCAGCTTAAGCCCCAACAATGAGCAGTTCTTC.

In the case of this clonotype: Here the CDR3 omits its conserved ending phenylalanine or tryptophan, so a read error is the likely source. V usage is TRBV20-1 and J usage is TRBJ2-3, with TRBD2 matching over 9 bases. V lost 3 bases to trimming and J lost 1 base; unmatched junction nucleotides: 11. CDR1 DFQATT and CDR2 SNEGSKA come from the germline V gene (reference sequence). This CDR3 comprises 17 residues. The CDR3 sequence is CSASGLAGKGGTDTQYL. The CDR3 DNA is TGCAGTGCTAGTGGGCTAGCGGGGAAAGGAGGCACAGATACGCAGTATTTA.

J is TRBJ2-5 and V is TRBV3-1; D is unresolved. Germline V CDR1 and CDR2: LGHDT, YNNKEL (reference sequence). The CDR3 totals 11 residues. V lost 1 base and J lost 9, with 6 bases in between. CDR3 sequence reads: CASSQALAQYF. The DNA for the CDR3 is TGTGCCAGCAGCCAAGCCTTGGCCCAGTACTTC.

The CDR3 coding sequence is TGTGCCAGCACCAACTCAGGTTCTAACTATGGCTACACCTTC. This codes for CASTNSGSNYGYTF. V is TRBV12-3 or TRBV12-4 and J is TRBJ1-2; D ambiguous. This CDR3 has 14 amino acids. V was trimmed by 7 bases and J by 0 bases, leaving 12 bases between them.

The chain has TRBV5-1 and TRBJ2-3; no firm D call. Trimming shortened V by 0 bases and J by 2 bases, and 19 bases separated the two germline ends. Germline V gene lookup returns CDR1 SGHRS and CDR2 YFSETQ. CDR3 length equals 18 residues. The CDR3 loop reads CASSLAPTAQLVTDTQYF. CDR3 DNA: TGCGCCAGCAGCTTGGCCCCCACGGCACAACTCGTCACAGATACGCAGTATTTT. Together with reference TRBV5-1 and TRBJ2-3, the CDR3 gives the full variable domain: KAGVTQTPRYLIKTRGQQVTLSCSPISGHRSVSWYQQTPGQGLQFLFEYFSETQRNKGNFPGRFSGRQFSNSRSEMNVSTLELGDSALYLCASSLAPTAQLVTDTQYFGPGTRLTVL.

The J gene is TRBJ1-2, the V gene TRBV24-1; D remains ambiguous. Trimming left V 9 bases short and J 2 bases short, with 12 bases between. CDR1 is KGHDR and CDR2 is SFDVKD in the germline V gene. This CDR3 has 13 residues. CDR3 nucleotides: TGTGCCACCCGTCGGGGAGAGAACTATGGCTACACCTTC. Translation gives CATRRGENYGYTF.

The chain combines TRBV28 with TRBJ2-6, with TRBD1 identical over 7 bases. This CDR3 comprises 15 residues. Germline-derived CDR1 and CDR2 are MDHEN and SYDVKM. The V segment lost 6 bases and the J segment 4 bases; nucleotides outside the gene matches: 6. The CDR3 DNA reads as TGTGCCAGCAGAAACAGGGGAGCGGGGGCCAACGTCCTGACTTTC. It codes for CASRNRGAGANVLTF.

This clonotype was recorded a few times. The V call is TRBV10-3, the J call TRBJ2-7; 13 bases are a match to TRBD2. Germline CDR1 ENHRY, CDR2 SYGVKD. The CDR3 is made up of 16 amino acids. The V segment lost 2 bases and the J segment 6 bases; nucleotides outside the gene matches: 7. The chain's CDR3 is CAISEGGLAGVGEQYF. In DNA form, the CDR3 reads TGTGCCATCAGTGAGGGCGGACTAGCGGGAGTAGGCGAGCAGTACTTC.

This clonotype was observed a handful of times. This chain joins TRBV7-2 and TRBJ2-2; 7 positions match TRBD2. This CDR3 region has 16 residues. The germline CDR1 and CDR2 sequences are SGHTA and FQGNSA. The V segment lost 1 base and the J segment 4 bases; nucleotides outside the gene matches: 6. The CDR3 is CASSLDAGVGTGELFF. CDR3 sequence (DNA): TGTGCCAGCAGCTTAGATGCGGGAGTGGGCACCGGGGAGCTGTTTTTT.